This T cell receptor (beta chain) came from a study of T cells in Graves' hyperthyroidism and ophthalmopathy. The TCR beta CDR3 regions underwent amplification using RNA transcripts as the source. With the HTBI primer set, the TCR CDR3 went through a first round of RT-PCR. MiXCR, applied by TCRdb to the multiplex PCR reads, yields one record per CDR3 protein. There are some 700,000 distinct CDR3 sequences in the sample; around a sixth occur only once, and roughly a sixth lies in the top ten. This clonotype was counted a few times. Sequencing input: blood. The clonotype was recovered from a middle-aged man with Graves' hyperthyroidism.

The CDR3: CAGRWDPYNEQFF. The CDR3 bases are TGTGCCGGGCGGTGGGACCCCTACAATGAGCAGTTCTTC. This chain links TRBV7-9 with TRBJ2-1, with D possibly being TRBD1 or TRBD2 (5 bases each). The CDR3 totals 13 residues. Per the germline V gene, CDR1 is SEHNR and CDR2 is FQNEAQ (reference sequence). The ends were cut back, 11 bases at V and 2 bases at J, with 13 bases in the middle.